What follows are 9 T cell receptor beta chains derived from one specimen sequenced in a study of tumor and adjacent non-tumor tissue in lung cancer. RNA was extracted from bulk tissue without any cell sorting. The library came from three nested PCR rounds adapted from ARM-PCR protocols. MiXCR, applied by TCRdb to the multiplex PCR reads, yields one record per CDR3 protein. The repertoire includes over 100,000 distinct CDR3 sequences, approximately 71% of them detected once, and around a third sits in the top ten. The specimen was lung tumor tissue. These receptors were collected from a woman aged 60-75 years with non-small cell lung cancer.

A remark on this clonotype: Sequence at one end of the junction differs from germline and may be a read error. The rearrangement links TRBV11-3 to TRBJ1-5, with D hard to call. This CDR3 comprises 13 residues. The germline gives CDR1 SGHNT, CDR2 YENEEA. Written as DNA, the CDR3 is TGTGCCAGCGCCGGAGATTCTTCGTCAGCCCCAGCATTT. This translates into CASAGDSSSAPAF.

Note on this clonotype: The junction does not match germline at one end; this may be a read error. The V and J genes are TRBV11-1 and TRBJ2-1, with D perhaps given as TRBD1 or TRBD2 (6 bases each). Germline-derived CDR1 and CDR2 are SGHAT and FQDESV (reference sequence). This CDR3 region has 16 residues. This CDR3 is CASSPRGLADWDEQFF. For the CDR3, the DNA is TGCGCCAGCAGCCCGAGGGGGTTAGCGGATTGGGATGAGCAGTTCTTC. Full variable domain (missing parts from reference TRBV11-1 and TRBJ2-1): EAEVAQSPRYKITEKSQAVAFWCDPISGHATLYWYRQILGQGPELLVQFQDESVVDDSQLPKDRFSAERLKGVDSTLKIQPAELGDSAMYLCASSPRGLADWDEQFFGPGTRLTVL.

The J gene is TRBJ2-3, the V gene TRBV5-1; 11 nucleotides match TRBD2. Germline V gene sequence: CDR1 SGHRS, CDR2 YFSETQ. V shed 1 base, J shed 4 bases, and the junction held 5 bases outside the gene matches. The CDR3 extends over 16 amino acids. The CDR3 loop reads CASSLTSGSRSDTQYF. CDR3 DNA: TGCGCCAGCAGCTTGACTAGCGGGAGTAGATCAGATACGCAGTATTTT.

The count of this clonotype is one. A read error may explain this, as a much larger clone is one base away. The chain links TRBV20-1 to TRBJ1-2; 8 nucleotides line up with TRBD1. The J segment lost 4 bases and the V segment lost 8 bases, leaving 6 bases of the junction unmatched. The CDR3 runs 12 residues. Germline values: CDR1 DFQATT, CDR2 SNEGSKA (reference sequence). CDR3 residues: CSSDTGGYGYTF. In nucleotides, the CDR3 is TGCAGTTCTGATACAGGGGGCTATGGCTACACCTTC.

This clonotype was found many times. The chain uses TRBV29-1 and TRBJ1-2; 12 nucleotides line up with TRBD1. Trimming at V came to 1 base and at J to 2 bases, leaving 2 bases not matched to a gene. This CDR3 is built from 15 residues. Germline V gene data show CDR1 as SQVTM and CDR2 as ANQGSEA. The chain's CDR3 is CSVEGGTGGNYGYTF. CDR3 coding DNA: TGCAGCGTTGAAGGCGGGACAGGGGGCAACTATGGCTACACCTTC.

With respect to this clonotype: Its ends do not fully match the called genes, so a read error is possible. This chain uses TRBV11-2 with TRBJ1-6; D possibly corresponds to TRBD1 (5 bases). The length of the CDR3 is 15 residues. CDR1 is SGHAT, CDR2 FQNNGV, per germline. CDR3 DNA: TGTGCCAGCAGCTTAGAGCCGGGGGTAAGGTCACGCCTCCACTTT. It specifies CASSLEPGVRSRLHF.

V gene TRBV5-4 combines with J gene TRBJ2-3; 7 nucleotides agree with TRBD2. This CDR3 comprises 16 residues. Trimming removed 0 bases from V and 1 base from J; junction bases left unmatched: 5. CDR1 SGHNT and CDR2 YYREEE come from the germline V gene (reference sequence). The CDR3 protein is CASSLAGLTGTDTQYF. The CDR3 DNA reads TGTGCCAGCAGCTTGGCGGGACTAACGGGCACAGATACGCAGTATTTT.

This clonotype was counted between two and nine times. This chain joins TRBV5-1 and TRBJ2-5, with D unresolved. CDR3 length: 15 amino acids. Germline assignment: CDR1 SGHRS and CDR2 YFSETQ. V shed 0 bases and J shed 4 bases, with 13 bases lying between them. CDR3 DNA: TGCGCCAGCAGCTTGGGAGTGGGCGTGGGAGAGACCCAGTACTTC. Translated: CASSLGVGVGETQYF. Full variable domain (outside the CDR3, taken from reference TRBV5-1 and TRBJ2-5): KAGVTQTPRYLIKTRGQQVTLSCSPISGHRSVSWYQQTPGQGLQFLFEYFSETQRNKGNFPGRFSGRQFSNSRSEMNVSTLELGDSALYLCASSLGVGVGETQYFGPGTRLLVL.

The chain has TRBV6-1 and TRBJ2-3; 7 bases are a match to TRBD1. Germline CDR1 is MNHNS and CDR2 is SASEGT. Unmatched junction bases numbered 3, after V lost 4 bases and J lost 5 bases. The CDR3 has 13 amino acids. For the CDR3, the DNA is TGTGCCAGCAGTGGACAGGGTCAAGATACGCAGTATTTT. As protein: CASSGQGQDTQYF.